This is a list of T cell receptor beta chains from one sample in a study of PD-1 blockade in classical Hodgkin lymphoma. The assay was immunoSEQ multiplex PCR, and TCRdb's table has in-frame clones only and misses some. Here the sample spans about 8,000 clones, approximately 78% being singletons. The sample was peripheral blood mononuclear cells (PBMCs), taken before the fourth cycle of nivolumab. The receptors shown here come from a human donor with classical Hodgkin lymphoma. CDR3s include the opening cysteine and the closing phenylalanine or tryptophan. The order of the fields is clone size, D gene, V gene, J gene, CDR3 protein, CDR3 DNA. D genes are given only for firm matches. A clone size is listed for some rows: how often the clone was seen (once, few, many), or a class if it is expanded.

clone size: -; D gene: -; V gene: TRBV11-2; J gene: TRBJ2-2; CDR3 protein: CASSFGITNTGELFF; CDR3 DNA: TGTGCCAGCAGCTTCGGGATTACGAACACCGGGGAGCTGTTTTTT
clone size: -; D gene: -; V gene: TRBV5-4; J gene: TRBJ2-5; CDR3 protein: CASSLGGGETQYF; CDR3 DNA: TGTGCCAGCAGCTTAGGCGGAGGGGAGACCCAGTACTTC
clone size: -; D gene: -; V gene: TRBV28; J gene: TRBJ1-6; CDR3 protein: CASPQGHHPRRSPLHF; CDR3 DNA: TGTGCCAGTCCCCAAGGGCACCATCCCCGCCGTTCACCCCTCCACTTT
clone size: -; D gene: -; V gene: TRBV6-6; J gene: TRBJ2-7; CDR3 protein: CASSYDRSEYEQYF; CDR3 DNA: TGTGCCAGCAGTTACGATCGGTCAGAATACGAGCAGTACTTC
clone size: -; D gene: TRBD2; V gene: TRBV5-6; J gene: TRBJ2-1; CDR3 protein: CASSSGTSGTTSEQFF; CDR3 DNA: TGTGCCAGCAGCTCCGGGACTAGCGGAACAACATCTGAGCAGTTCTTC
clone size: -; D gene: -; V gene: TRBV5-6; J gene: TRBJ2-3; CDR3 protein: CASSPSRVWARSTDTQYF; CDR3 DNA: TGTGCCAGCAGCCCGTCTAGGGTGTGGGCTAGGAGCACAGATACGCAGTATTTT
clone size: -; D gene: -; V gene: TRBV5-1; J gene: TRBJ2-7; CDR3 protein: CASSLEARQTYEQYF; CDR3 DNA: TGCGCCAGCAGCTTGGAAGCGCGCCAGACCTACGAGCAGTACTTC
clone size: -; D gene: -; V gene: TRBV7-6; J gene: TRBJ2-1; CDR3 protein: CASSLVPLPISSYNEQFF; CDR3 DNA: TGTGCCAGCAGCTTAGTTCCCCTGCCCATATCGTCCTACAATGAGCAGTTCTTC
clone size: -; D gene: TRBD2; V gene: TRBV5-1; J gene: TRBJ2-1; CDR3 protein: CASSTGTRSDEQFF; CDR3 DNA: TGCGCCAGCAGCACCGGGACTAGATCCGATGAGCAGTTCTTC
clone size: -; D gene: -; V gene: TRBV13; J gene: TRBJ2-2; CDR3 protein: CASTVSGWNTGELFF; CDR3 DNA: TGTGCCAGCACCGTTAGCGGATGGAACACCGGGGAGCTGTTTTTT
clone size: -; D gene: -; V gene: TRBV5-6; J gene: TRBJ2-7; CDR3 protein: CASSFGAQGITTYEQYF; CDR3 DNA: TGTGCCAGCAGCTTTGGTGCACAGGGAATAACGACCTACGAGCAGTACTTC
clone size: -; D gene: -; V gene: TRBV28; J gene: TRBJ1-5; CDR3 protein: CASSFMTGVQPQHF; CDR3 DNA: TGTGCCAGCAGTTTCATGACAGGAGTGCAGCCCCAGCATTTT
clone size: -; D gene: TRBD1; V gene: TRBV10-3; J gene: TRBJ2-6; CDR3 protein: CAISEATGGVSGANVLTF; CDR3 DNA: TGTGCCATCAGTGAGGCGACAGGGGGAGTCTCTGGGGCCAACGTCCTGACTTTC
clone size: few; D gene: TRBD2; V gene: TRBV5-4; J gene: TRBJ2-2; CDR3 protein: CASSLDGLAGAWELFF; CDR3 DNA: TGTGCCAGCAGCTTGGATGGCCTAGCGGGGGCCTGGGAGCTGTTTTTT
clone size: -; D gene: TRBD2; V gene: TRBV7-6; J gene: TRBJ2-7; CDR3 protein: CASSLGGGVHEQYF; CDR3 DNA: TGTGCCAGCAGCTTAGGTGGGGGGGTCCACGAGCAGTACTTC
clone size: -; D gene: TRBD2; V gene: TRBV7-2; J gene: TRBJ2-3; CDR3 protein: CASSFLAAGTDTQYF; CDR3 DNA: TGTGCCAGCAGCTTTCTAGCGGCCGGCACAGATACGCAGTATTTT
clone size: -; D gene: TRBD2; V gene: TRBV16; J gene: TRBJ2-3; CDR3 protein: CASSQSGGPSTDTQYF; CDR3 DNA: TGTGCCAGCAGCCAGAGCGGGGGGCCTAGCACAGATACGCAGTATTTT
clone size: -; D gene: -; V gene: TRBV10-3; J gene: TRBJ1-6; CDR3 protein: CAISLEAGNNSPLHF; CDR3 DNA: TGTGCCATCAGCCTCGAGGCGGGTAATAATTCACCCCTCCACTTT
clone size: -; D gene: -; V gene: TRBV2; J gene: TRBJ1-4; CDR3 protein: CASSWEGYGKLFF; CDR3 DNA: TGTGCCAGCAGCTGGGAGGGGTATGGAAAACTGTTTTTT
clone size: -; D gene: -; V gene: TRBV28; J gene: TRBJ1-5; CDR3 protein: CASGYQSGQTNQPQHF; CDR3 DNA: TGTGCCAGCGGTTACCAGTCGGGACAAACCAATCAGCCCCAGCATTTT
clone size: -; D gene: TRBD2; V gene: TRBV5-6; J gene: TRBJ2-7; CDR3 protein: CASSLEAGTSGAYEQYF; CDR3 DNA: TGTGCCAGCAGCTTGGAGGCGGGGACTAGCGGGGCCTACGAGCAGTACTTC
clone size: -; D gene: TRBD1; V gene: TRBV28; J gene: TRBJ2-1; CDR3 protein: CASTQGVGRGSNEQFF; CDR3 DNA: TGTGCCAGCACCCAGGGGGTAGGCAGGGGGTCCAATGAGCAGTTCTTC
clone size: -; D gene: -; V gene: TRBV5-4; J gene: TRBJ1-3; CDR3 protein: CASSPNFGGNTIYF; CDR3 DNA: TGTGCCAGCAGCCCTAACTTCGGCGGAAACACCATATATTTT
clone size: -; D gene: -; V gene: TRBV2; J gene: TRBJ2-7; CDR3 protein: CASSDETYEQYF; CDR3 DNA: TGTGCCAGCAGTGACGAAACCTACGAGCAGTACTTC
clone size: -; D gene: -; V gene: TRBV5-1; J gene: TRBJ2-6; CDR3 protein: CASGGLAAGPGANVLTF; CDR3 DNA: TGCGCCAGCGGGGGGTTAGCAGCAGGACCTGGGGCCAACGTCCTGACTTTC
clone size: once; D gene: -; V gene: TRBV5-1; J gene: TRBJ1-5; CDR3 protein: CASSLEGGVNQPQHF; CDR3 DNA: TGCGCCAGCAGCTTGGAGGGGGGAGTGAATCAGCCCCAGCATTTT
clone size: -; D gene: TRBD2; V gene: TRBV5-1; J gene: TRBJ2-2; CDR3 protein: CASSLAGREPGELFF; CDR3 DNA: TGCGCCAGCAGCTTGGCCGGGAGGGAACCCGGGGAGCTGTTTTTT
clone size: -; D gene: TRBD1; V gene: TRBV9; J gene: TRBJ2-7; CDR3 protein: CASSVGGTAYEQYF; CDR3 DNA: TGTGCCAGCAGCGTAGGTGGGACAGCCTACGAGCAGTACTTC
clone size: few; D gene: -; V gene: TRBV6-1; J gene: TRBJ1-5; CDR3 protein: CASSESPIFSPAGPQHF; CDR3 DNA: TGTGCCAGCAGTGAATCCCCTATCTTTTCCCCGGCAGGGCCCCAGCATTTT
clone size: -; D gene: TRBD1; V gene: TRBV5-5; J gene: TRBJ1-1; CDR3 protein: CASSRGTEVMNTEAFF; CDR3 DNA: TGTGCCAGCAGCCGAGGGACAGAGGTAATGAACACTGAAGCTTTCTTT
clone size: -; D gene: -; V gene: TRBV7-9; J gene: TRBJ2-1; CDR3 protein: CASSLEVTADHSYNEQFF; CDR3 DNA: TGTGCCAGCAGCTTAGAAGTGACAGCTGACCATTCCTACAATGAGCAGTTCTTC
clone size: -; D gene: -; V gene: TRBV18; J gene: TRBJ1-2; CDR3 protein: CASSPDSSNYGYTF; CDR3 DNA: TGTGCCAGCTCACCGGACAGCTCAAACTATGGCTACACCTTC
clone size: -; D gene: -; V gene: TRBV6-6; J gene: TRBJ1-2; CDR3 protein: CASFETGLNYGYTF; CDR3 DNA: TGTGCCAGCTTCGAGACCGGACTGAACTATGGCTACACCTTC
clone size: -; D gene: -; V gene: TRBV11-1; J gene: TRBJ2-7; CDR3 protein: CASSSGEFYDLEQYF; CDR3 DNA: TGTGCCAGCAGCTCCGGGGAATTTTACGACTTGGAGCAGTACTTC
clone size: -; D gene: -; V gene: TRBV28; J gene: TRBJ1-5; CDR3 protein: CAGGGVQPQHF; CDR3 DNA: TGTGCCGGGGGCGGGGTCCAGCCCCAGCATTTT
clone size: -; D gene: TRBD2; V gene: TRBV7-6; J gene: TRBJ2-3; CDR3 protein: CASSKLLAASTDTQYF; CDR3 DNA: TGTGCCAGCAGCAAATTACTAGCGGCCAGCACAGATACGCAGTATTTT
clone size: once; D gene: -; V gene: TRBV6-5; J gene: TRBJ2-3; CDR3 protein: CASRGRSGTDTQYF; CDR3 DNA: TGTGCCAGCAGGGGGCGTTCTGGCACAGATACGCAGTATTTT
clone size: -; D gene: -; V gene: TRBV5-1; J gene: TRBJ2-7; CDR3 protein: CASSSPPSTEQYF; CDR3 DNA: TGCGCCAGCAGCTCCCCCCCTTCAACCGAGCAGTACTTC
clone size: -; D gene: -; V gene: TRBV28; J gene: TRBJ1-5; CDR3 protein: CASSILQGGKNQPQHF; CDR3 DNA: TGTGCCAGCAGTATTCTACAGGGCGGGAAGAATCAGCCCCAGCATTTT
clone size: -; D gene: -; V gene: TRBV4-1; J gene: TRBJ2-3; CDR3 protein: CASSQEPSGPSTDTQYF; CDR3 DNA: TGCGCCAGCAGCCAAGAACCCAGCGGGCCTAGCACAGATACGCAGTATTTT
clone size: -; D gene: -; V gene: TRBV6-5; J gene: TRBJ1-1; CDR3 protein: CASSYDGENTEAFF; CDR3 DNA: TGTGCCAGCAGTTACGACGGTGAGAACACTGAAGCTTTCTTT
clone size: -; D gene: TRBD1; V gene: TRBV5-4; J gene: TRBJ2-6; CDR3 protein: CASSLDRGKSSGANVLTF; CDR3 DNA: TGTGCCAGCAGCTTGGACAGGGGCAAATCGTCTGGGGCCAACGTCCTGACTTTC
clone size: -; D gene: TRBD1; V gene: TRBV28; J gene: TRBJ2-4; CDR3 protein: CAISGQLDIQYF; CDR3 DNA: TGTGCCATCTCGGGACAGCTCGACATTCAGTACTTC
clone size: -; D gene: TRBD2; V gene: TRBV28; J gene: TRBJ2-4; CDR3 protein: CASSSGRGWAKNIQYF; CDR3 DNA: TGTGCCAGCAGTTCCGGGAGGGGATGGGCCAAAAACATTCAGTACTTC
clone size: few; D gene: -; V gene: TRBV5-1; J gene: TRBJ2-6; CDR3 protein: CASSLEQASGANVLTF; CDR3 DNA: TGCGCCAGCAGCTTGGAGCAGGCCTCTGGGGCCAACGTCCTGACTTTC
clone size: few; D gene: TRBD1; V gene: TRBV28; J gene: TRBJ2-7; CDR3 protein: CASTEETGTGGYEQYF; CDR3 DNA: TGTGCCAGCACCGAAGAGACCGGGACAGGGGGCTACGAGCAGTACTTC
clone size: -; D gene: -; V gene: TRBV5-1; J gene: TRBJ2-6; CDR3 protein: CASSENSGANVLTF; CDR3 DNA: TGCGCCAGCAGCGAAAACTCTGGGGCCAACGTCCTGACTTTC
clone size: -; D gene: TRBD2; V gene: TRBV28; J gene: TRBJ2-7; CDR3 protein: CASSPRTSGAYEQYF; CDR3 DNA: TGTGCCAGCAGTCCCCGGACTAGCGGAGCCTACGAGCAGTACTTC
clone size: -; D gene: -; V gene: TRBV7-9; J gene: TRBJ2-5; CDR3 protein: CASKGSGIQETQYF; CDR3 DNA: TGTGCCAGCAAGGGCAGCGGCATCCAAGAGACCCAGTACTTC
clone size: -; D gene: -; V gene: TRBV6-1; J gene: TRBJ2-7; CDR3 protein: CATQWDWSYEQYF; CDR3 DNA: TGTGCCACTCAATGGGACTGGTCCTACGAGCAGTACTTC
clone size: -; D gene: -; V gene: TRBV7-9; J gene: TRBJ1-1; CDR3 protein: CASSLDRGSNTEAFF; CDR3 DNA: TGTGCCAGCAGCTTAGACCGTGGATCGAACACTGAAGCTTTCTTT
clone size: few; D gene: -; V gene: TRBV10-2; J gene: TRBJ2-2; CDR3 protein: CASSVLWSGELFF; CDR3 DNA: TGCGCCAGCAGTGTTCTTTGGTCCGGGGAGCTGTTTTTT
clone size: -; D gene: -; V gene: TRBV6-5; J gene: TRBJ2-3; CDR3 protein: CASSYSASSTDTQYF; CDR3 DNA: TGTGCCAGCAGTTACTCAGCCTCTAGCACAGATACGCAGTATTTT